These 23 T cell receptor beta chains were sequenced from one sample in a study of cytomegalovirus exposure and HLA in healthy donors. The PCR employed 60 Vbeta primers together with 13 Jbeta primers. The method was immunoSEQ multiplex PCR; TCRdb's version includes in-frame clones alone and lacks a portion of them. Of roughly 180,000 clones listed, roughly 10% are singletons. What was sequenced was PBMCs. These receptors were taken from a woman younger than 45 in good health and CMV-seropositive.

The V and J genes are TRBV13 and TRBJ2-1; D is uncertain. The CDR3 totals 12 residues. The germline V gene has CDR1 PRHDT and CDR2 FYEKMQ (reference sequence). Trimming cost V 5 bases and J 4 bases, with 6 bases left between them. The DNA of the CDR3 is TGTGCCAGCAGCCGAGTTTACAATGAGCAGTTCTTC. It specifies CASSRVYNEQFF. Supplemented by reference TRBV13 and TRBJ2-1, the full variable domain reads AAGVIQSPRHLIKEKRETATLKCYPIPRHDTVYWYQQGPGQDPQFLISFYEKMQSDKGSIPDRFSAQQFSDYHSELNMSSLELGDSALYFCASSRVYNEQFFGPGTRLTVL.

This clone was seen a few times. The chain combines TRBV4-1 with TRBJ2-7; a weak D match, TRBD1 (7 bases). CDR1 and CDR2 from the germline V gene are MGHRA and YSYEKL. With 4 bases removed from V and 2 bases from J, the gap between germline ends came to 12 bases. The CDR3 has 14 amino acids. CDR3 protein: CASSPRGTAYEQYF. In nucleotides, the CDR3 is TGCGCCAGCAGCCCCCGCGGGACAGCCTACGAGCAGTACTTC.

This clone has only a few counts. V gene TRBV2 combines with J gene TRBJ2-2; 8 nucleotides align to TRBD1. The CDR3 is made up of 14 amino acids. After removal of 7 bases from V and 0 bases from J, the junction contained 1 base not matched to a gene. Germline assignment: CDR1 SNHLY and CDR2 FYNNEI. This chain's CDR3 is CASMGQANTGELFF. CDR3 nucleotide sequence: TGTGCCAGCATGGGACAGGCGAACACCGGGGAGCTGTTTTTT.

CDR3 DNA: TGTGCCAGCAGCGTCCAGGGAAACGCAGATACGCAGTATTTT. Its protein is CASSVQGNADTQYF. This chain uses TRBV9 with TRBJ2-3, with D tentatively TRBD1 (5 bases). CDR3 length equals 14 residues. The germline V gene has CDR1 SGDLS and CDR2 YYNGEE. V lost 2 bases and J lost 4, with 11 bases in between.

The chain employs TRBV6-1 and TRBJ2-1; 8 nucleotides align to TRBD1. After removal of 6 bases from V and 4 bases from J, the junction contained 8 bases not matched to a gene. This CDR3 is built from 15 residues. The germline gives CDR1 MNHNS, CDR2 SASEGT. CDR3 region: CASRLPGGGYNEQFF. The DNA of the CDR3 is TGTGCCAGCAGACTCCCAGGGGGCGGATACAATGAGCAGTTCTTC.

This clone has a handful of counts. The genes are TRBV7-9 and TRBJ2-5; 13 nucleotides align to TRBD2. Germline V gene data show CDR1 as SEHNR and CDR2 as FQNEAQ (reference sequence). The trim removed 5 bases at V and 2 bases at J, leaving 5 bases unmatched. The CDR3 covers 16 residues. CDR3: CASSSRTSGGQETQYF. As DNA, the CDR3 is TGTGCCAGCAGCAGCCGGACTAGCGGGGGACAAGAGACCCAGTACTTC.

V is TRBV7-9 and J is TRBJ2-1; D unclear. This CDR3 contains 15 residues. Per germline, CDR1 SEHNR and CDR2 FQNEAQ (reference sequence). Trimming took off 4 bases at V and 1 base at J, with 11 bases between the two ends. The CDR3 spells CASSSPYISYNEQFF. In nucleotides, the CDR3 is TGTGCCAGCAGCTCCCCCTATATTTCCTACAATGAGCAGTTCTTC. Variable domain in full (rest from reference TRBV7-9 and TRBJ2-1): DTGVSQNPRHKITKRGQNVTFRCDPISEHNRLYWYRQTLGQGPEFLTYFQNEAQLEKSRLLSDRFSAERPKGSFSTLEIQRTEQGDSAMYLCASSSPYISYNEQFFGPGTRLTVL.

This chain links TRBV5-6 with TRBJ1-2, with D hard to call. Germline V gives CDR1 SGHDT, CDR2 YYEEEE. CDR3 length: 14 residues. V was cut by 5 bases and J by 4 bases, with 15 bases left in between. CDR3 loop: CASSTVPTLYGYTF. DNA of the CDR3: TGTGCCAGCAGTACAGTCCCTACGCTCTATGGCTACACCTTC.

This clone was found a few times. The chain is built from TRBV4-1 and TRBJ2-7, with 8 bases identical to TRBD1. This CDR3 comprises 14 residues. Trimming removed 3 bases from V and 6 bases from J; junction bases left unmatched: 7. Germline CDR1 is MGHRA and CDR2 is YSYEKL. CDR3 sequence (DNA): TGCGCCAGCAGCCAGGGGACAGGACCCGGCGAGCAGTACTTC. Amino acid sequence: CASSQGTGPGEQYF.

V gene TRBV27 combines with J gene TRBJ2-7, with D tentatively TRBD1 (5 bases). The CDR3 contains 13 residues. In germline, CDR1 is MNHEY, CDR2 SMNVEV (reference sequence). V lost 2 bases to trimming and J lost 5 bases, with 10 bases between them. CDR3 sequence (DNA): TGTGCCAGCAGTTTAGTCAGGGCCCACGAGCAGTACTTC. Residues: CASSLVRAHEQYF.

The CDR3 spells CASSISPGAGELFF. CDR3 DNA sequence: TGTGCCAGTAGTATTTCGCCCGGGGCCGGGGAGCTGTTTTTT. The chain links TRBV19 to TRBJ2-2, with D possibly being TRBD2 (5 bases). This CDR3 spans 14 amino acids. Looked up from germline, CDR1 is LNHDA and CDR2 is SQIVND (reference sequence). The V end was cut by 3 bases, the J end by 6 bases, with 11 bases between.

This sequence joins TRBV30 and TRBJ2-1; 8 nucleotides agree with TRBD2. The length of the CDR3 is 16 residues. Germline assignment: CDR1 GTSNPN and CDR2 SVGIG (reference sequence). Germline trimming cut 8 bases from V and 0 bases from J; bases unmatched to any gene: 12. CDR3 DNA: TGTGCCGTCCGAGGGTTGCGGGGGGCCTCCTACAATGAGCAGTTCTTC. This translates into CAVRGLRGASYNEQFF. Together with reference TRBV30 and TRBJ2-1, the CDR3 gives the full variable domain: SQTIHQWPATLVQPVGSPLSLECTVEGTSNPNLYWYRQAAGRGLQLLFYSVGIGQISSEVPQNLSASRPQDRQFILSSKKLLLSDSGFYLCAVRGLRGASYNEQFFGPGTRLTVL.

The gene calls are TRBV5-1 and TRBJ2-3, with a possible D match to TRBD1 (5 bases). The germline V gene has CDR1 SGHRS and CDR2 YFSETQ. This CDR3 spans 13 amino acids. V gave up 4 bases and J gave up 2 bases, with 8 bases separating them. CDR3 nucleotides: TGCGCCAGCAGCGTGGACACCACAGATACGCAGTATTTT. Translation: CASSVDTTDTQYF.

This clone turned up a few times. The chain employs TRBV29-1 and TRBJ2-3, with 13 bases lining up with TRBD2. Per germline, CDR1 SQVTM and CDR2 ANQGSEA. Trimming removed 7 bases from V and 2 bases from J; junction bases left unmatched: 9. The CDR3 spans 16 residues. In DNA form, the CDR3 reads TGCAGCGCCACTAGCGGGAGGGCCGGGTACACAGATACGCAGTATTTT. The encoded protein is CSATSGRAGYTDTQYF.

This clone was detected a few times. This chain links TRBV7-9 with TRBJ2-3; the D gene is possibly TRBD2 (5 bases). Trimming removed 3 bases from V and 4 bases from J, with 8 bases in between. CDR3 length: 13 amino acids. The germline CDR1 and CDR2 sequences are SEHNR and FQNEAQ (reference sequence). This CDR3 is CASSLSGADTQYF. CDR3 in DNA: TGTGCCAGCAGCTTGAGCGGAGCAGATACGCAGTATTTT.

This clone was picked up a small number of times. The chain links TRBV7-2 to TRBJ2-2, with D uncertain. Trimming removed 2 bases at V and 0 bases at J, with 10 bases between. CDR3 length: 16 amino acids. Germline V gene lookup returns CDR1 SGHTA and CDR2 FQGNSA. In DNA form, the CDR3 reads TGTGCCAGCAGCTTACTAAGCCGTACGAACACCGGGGAGCTGTTTTTT. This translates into CASSLLSRTNTGELFF.

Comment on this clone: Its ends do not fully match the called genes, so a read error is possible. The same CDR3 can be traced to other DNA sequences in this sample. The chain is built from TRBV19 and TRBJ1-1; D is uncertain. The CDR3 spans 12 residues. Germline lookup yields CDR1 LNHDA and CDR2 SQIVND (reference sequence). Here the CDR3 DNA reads TGTGCAAGTAGTAGGAGGAACACTGAAGCTTTCTTT. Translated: CASSRRNTEAFF.

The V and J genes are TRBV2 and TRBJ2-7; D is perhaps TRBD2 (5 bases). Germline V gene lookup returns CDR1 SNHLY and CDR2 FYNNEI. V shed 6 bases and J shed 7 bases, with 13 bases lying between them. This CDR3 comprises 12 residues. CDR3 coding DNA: TGTGCCAGCAGACTGACTATTAGGGAGCAGTACTTC. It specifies CASRLTIREQYF.

The CDR3 loop is CASSLLGGDTQYF. The CDR3 bases are TGCGCCAGCAGCTTGTTAGGGGGAGATACGCAGTATTTT. This chain connects TRBV5-1 to TRBJ2-3, with a weak D call TRBD1 (6 bases). Trimming removed 1 base from V and 5 bases from J, with 8 bases in between. The CDR3 covers 13 residues. In germline, CDR1 is SGHRS, CDR2 YFSETQ.

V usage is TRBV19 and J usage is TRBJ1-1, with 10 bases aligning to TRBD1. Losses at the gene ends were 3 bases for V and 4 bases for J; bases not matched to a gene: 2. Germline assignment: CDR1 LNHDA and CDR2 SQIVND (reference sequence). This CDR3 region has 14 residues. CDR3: CASSMGQGTTEAFF. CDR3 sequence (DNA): TGTGCCAGTAGTATGGGACAGGGGACCACTGAAGCTTTCTTT.

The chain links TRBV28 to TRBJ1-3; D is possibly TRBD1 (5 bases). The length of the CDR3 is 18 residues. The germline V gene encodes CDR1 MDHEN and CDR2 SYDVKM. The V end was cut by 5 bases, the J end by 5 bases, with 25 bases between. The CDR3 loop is CASSPSGGNRFQRNTIYF. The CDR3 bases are TGTGCCAGCAGTCCGAGTGGTGGTAACAGGTTTCAGAGAAACACCATATATTTT.

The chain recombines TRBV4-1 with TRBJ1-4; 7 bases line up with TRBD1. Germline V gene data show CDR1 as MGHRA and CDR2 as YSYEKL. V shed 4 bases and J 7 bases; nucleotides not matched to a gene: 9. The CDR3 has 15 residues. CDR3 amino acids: CASSLETGWGEKLFF. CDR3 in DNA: TGCGCCAGCAGCCTAGAGACAGGGTGGGGTGAAAAACTGTTTTTT.

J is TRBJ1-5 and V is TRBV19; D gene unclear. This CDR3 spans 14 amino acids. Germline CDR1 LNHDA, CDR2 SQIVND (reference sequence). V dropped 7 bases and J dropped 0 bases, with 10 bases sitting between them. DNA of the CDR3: TGTGCCAGTAAGGAACAGTCTAGCAATCAGCCCCAGCATTTT. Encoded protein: CASKEQSSNQPQHF.